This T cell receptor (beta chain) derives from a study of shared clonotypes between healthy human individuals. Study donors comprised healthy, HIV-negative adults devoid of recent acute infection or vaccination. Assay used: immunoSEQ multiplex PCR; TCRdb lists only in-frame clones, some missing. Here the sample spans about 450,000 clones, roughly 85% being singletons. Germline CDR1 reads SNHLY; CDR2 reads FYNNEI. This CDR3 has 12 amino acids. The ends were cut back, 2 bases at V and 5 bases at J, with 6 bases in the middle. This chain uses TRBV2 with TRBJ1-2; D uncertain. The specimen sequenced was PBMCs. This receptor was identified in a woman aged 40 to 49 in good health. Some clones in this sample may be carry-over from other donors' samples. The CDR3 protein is CASSEPSYGYTF. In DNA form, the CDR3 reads TGTGCCAGCAGTGAACCGTCATATGGCTACACCTTC.